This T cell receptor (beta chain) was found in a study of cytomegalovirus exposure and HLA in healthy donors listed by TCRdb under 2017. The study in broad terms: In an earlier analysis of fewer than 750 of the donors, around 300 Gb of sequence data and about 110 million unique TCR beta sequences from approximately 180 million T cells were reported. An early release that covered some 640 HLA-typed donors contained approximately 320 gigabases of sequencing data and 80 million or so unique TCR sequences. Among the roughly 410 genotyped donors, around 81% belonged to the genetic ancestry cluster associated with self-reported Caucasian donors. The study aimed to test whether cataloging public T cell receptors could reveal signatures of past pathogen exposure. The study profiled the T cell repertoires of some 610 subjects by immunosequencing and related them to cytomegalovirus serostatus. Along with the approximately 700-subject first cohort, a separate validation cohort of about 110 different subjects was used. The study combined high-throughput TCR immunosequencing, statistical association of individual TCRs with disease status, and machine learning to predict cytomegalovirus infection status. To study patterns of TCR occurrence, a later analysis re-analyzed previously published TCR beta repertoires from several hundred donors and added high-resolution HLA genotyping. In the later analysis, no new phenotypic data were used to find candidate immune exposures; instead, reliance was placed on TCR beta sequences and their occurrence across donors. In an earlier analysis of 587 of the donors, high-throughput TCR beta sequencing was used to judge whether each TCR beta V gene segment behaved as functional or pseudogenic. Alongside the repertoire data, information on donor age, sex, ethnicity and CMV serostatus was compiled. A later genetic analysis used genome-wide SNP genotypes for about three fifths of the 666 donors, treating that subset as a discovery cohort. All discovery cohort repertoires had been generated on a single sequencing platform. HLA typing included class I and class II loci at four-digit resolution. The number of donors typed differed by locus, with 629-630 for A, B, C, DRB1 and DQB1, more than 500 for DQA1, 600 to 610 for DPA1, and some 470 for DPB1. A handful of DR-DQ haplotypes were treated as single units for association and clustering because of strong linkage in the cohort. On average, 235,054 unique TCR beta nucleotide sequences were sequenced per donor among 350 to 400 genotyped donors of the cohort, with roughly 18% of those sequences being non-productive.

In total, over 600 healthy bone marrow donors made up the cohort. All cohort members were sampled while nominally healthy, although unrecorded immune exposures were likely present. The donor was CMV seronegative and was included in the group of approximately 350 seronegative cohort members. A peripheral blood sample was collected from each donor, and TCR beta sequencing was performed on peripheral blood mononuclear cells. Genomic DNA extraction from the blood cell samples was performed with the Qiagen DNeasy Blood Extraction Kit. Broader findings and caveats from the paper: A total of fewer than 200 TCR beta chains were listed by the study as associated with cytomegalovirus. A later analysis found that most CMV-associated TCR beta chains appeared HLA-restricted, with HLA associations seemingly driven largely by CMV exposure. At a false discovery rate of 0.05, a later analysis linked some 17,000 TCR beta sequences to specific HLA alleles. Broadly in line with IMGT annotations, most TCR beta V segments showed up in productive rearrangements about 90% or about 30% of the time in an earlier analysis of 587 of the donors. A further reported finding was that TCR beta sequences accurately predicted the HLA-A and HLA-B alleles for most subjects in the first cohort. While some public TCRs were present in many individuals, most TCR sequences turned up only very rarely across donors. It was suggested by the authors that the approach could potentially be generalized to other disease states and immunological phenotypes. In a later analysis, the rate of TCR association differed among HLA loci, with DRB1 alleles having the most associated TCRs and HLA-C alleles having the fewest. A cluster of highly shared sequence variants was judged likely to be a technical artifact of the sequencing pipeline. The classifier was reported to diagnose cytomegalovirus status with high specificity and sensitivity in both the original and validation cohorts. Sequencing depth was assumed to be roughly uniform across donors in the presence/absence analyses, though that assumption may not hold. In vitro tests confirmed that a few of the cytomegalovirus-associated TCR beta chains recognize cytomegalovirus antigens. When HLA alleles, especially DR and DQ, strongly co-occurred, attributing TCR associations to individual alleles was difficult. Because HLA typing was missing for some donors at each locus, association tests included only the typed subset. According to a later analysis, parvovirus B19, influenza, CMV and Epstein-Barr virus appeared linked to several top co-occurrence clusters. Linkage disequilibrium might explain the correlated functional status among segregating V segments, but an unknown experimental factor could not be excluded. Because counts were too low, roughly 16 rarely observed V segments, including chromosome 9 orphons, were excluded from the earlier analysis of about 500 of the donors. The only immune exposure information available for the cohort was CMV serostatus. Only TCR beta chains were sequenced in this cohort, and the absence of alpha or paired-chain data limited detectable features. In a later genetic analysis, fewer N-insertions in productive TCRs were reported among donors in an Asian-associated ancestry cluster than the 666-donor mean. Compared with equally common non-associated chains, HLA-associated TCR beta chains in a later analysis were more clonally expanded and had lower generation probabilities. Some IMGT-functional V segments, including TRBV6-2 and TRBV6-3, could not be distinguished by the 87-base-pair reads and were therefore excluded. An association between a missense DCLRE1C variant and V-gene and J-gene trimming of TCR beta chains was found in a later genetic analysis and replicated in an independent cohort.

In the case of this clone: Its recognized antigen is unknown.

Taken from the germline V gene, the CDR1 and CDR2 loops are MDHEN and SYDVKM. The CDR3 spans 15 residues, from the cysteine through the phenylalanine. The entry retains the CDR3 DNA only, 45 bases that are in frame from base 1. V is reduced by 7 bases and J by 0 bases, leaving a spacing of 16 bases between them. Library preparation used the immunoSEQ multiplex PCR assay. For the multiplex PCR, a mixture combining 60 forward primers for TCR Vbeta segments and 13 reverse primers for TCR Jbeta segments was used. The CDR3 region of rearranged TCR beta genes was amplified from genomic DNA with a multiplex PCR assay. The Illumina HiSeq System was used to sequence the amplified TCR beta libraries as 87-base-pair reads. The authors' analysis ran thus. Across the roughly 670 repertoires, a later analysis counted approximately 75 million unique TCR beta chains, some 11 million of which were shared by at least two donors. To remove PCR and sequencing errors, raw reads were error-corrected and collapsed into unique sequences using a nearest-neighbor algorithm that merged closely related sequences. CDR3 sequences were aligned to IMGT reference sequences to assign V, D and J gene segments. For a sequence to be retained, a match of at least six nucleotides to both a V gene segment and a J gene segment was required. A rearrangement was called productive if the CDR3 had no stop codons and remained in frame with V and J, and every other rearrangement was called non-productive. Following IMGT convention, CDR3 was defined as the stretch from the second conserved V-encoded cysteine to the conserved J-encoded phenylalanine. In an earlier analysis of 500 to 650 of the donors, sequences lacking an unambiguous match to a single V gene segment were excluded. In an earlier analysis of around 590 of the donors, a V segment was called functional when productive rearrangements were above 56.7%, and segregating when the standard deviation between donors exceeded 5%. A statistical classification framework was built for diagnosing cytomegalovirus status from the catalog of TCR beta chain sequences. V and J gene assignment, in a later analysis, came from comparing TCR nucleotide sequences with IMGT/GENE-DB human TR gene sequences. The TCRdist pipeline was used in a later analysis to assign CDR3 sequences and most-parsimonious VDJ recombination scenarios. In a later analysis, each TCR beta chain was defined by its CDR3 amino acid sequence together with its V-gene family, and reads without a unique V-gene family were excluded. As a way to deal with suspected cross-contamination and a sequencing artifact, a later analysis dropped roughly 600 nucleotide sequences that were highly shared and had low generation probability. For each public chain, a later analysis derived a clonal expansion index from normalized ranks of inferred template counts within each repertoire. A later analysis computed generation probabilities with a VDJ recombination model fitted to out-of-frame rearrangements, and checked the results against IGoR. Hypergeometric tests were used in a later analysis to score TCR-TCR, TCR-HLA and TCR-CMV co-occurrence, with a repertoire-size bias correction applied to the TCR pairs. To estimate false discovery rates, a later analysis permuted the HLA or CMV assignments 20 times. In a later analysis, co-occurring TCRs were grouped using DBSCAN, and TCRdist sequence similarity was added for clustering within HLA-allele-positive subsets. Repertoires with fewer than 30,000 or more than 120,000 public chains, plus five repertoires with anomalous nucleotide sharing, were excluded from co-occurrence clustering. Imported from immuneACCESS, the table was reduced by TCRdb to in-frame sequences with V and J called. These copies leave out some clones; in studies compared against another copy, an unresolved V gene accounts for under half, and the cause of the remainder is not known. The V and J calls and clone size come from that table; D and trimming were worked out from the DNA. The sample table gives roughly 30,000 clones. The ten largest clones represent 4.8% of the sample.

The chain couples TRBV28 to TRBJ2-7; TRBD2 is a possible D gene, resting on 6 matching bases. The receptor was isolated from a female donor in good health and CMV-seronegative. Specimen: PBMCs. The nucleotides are TGTGCCAGCATGGAGGCGCGCGGGGTCTCCTACGAGCAGTACTTC. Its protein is CASMEARGVSYEQYF. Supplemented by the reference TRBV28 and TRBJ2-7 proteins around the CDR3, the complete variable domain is DVKVTQSSRYLVKRTGEKVFLECVQDMDHENMFWYRQDPGLGLRLIYFSYDVKMKEKGDIPEGYSVSREKKERFSLILESASTNQTSMYLCASMEARGVSYEQYFGPGTRLTVT.